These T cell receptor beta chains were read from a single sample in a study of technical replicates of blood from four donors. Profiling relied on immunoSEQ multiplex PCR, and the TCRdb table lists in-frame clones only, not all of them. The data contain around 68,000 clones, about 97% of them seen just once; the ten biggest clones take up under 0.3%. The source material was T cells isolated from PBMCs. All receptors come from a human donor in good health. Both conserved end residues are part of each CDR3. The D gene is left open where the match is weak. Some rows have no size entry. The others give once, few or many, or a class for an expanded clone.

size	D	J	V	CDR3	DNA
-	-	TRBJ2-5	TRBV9	CASSENNGRGGETQYF	TGTGCCAGCAGTGAGAACAATGGCAGGGGAGGGGAGACCCAGTACTTC
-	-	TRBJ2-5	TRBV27	CASSFGNQETQYF	TGTGCCAGCAGTTTCGGGAACCAAGAGACCCAGTACTTC
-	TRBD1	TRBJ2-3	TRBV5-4	CASSLPGGTDTQYF	TGTGCCAGCAGCCTCCCAGGGGGAACAGATACGCAGTATTTT
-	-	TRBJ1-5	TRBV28	CASSFRFDFSNQPQHF	TGTGCCAGCAGTTTCAGGTTCGATTTTAGCAATCAGCCCCAGCATTTT
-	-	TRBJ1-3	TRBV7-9	CASSLQVLSGNTIYF	TGTGCCAGCAGCTTGCAGGTCCTCTCTGGAAACACCATATATTTT
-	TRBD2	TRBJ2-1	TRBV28	CASTQGLANEQFF	TGTGCCAGCACCCAAGGACTAGCAAATGAGCAGTTCTTC
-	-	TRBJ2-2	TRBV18	CASSTRDTRVNTGELFF	TGTGCCAGCTCGACACGGGATACTAGGGTGAACACCGGGGAGCTGTTTTTT
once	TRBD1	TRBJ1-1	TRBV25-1	CASLRQGAYTEAFF	TGTGCCAGCCTTAGACAGGGGGCTTACACTGAAGCTTTCTTT
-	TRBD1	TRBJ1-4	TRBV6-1	CASTDRGIEKLFF	TGTGCCAGCACGGACAGGGGAATAGAAAAACTGTTTTTT
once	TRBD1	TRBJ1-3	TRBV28	CASGETGTGNTIYF	TGTGCCAGTGGGGAGACAGGGACTGGAAACACCATATATTTT
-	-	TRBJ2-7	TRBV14	CASSQVPPSWGSSSYEQYF	TGTGCCAGCAGCCAAGTCCCCCCCTCCTGGGGCAGCTCCTCCTACGAGCAGTACTTC
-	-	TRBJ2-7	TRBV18	CASSPRGYEQYF	TGTGCCAGCTCACCCCGGGGTTACGAGCAGTACTTC
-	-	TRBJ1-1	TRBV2	CASRMESLNTEAFF	TGTGCCAGCCGGATGGAGTCCTTGAACACTGAAGCTTTCTTT
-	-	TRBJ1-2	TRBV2	CASSEVARDFNYGYTF	TGTGCCAGCAGTGAAGTGGCTAGGGACTTCAACTATGGCTACACCTTC
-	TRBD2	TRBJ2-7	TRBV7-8	CATIAGGPYEQYF	TGTGCCACGATAGCGGGAGGGCCCTACGAGCAGTACTTC
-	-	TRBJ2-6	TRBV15	CATLDRSTDSGANVLTF	TGTGCCACCCTAGACAGGTCCACTGACTCTGGGGCCAACGTCCTGACTTTC